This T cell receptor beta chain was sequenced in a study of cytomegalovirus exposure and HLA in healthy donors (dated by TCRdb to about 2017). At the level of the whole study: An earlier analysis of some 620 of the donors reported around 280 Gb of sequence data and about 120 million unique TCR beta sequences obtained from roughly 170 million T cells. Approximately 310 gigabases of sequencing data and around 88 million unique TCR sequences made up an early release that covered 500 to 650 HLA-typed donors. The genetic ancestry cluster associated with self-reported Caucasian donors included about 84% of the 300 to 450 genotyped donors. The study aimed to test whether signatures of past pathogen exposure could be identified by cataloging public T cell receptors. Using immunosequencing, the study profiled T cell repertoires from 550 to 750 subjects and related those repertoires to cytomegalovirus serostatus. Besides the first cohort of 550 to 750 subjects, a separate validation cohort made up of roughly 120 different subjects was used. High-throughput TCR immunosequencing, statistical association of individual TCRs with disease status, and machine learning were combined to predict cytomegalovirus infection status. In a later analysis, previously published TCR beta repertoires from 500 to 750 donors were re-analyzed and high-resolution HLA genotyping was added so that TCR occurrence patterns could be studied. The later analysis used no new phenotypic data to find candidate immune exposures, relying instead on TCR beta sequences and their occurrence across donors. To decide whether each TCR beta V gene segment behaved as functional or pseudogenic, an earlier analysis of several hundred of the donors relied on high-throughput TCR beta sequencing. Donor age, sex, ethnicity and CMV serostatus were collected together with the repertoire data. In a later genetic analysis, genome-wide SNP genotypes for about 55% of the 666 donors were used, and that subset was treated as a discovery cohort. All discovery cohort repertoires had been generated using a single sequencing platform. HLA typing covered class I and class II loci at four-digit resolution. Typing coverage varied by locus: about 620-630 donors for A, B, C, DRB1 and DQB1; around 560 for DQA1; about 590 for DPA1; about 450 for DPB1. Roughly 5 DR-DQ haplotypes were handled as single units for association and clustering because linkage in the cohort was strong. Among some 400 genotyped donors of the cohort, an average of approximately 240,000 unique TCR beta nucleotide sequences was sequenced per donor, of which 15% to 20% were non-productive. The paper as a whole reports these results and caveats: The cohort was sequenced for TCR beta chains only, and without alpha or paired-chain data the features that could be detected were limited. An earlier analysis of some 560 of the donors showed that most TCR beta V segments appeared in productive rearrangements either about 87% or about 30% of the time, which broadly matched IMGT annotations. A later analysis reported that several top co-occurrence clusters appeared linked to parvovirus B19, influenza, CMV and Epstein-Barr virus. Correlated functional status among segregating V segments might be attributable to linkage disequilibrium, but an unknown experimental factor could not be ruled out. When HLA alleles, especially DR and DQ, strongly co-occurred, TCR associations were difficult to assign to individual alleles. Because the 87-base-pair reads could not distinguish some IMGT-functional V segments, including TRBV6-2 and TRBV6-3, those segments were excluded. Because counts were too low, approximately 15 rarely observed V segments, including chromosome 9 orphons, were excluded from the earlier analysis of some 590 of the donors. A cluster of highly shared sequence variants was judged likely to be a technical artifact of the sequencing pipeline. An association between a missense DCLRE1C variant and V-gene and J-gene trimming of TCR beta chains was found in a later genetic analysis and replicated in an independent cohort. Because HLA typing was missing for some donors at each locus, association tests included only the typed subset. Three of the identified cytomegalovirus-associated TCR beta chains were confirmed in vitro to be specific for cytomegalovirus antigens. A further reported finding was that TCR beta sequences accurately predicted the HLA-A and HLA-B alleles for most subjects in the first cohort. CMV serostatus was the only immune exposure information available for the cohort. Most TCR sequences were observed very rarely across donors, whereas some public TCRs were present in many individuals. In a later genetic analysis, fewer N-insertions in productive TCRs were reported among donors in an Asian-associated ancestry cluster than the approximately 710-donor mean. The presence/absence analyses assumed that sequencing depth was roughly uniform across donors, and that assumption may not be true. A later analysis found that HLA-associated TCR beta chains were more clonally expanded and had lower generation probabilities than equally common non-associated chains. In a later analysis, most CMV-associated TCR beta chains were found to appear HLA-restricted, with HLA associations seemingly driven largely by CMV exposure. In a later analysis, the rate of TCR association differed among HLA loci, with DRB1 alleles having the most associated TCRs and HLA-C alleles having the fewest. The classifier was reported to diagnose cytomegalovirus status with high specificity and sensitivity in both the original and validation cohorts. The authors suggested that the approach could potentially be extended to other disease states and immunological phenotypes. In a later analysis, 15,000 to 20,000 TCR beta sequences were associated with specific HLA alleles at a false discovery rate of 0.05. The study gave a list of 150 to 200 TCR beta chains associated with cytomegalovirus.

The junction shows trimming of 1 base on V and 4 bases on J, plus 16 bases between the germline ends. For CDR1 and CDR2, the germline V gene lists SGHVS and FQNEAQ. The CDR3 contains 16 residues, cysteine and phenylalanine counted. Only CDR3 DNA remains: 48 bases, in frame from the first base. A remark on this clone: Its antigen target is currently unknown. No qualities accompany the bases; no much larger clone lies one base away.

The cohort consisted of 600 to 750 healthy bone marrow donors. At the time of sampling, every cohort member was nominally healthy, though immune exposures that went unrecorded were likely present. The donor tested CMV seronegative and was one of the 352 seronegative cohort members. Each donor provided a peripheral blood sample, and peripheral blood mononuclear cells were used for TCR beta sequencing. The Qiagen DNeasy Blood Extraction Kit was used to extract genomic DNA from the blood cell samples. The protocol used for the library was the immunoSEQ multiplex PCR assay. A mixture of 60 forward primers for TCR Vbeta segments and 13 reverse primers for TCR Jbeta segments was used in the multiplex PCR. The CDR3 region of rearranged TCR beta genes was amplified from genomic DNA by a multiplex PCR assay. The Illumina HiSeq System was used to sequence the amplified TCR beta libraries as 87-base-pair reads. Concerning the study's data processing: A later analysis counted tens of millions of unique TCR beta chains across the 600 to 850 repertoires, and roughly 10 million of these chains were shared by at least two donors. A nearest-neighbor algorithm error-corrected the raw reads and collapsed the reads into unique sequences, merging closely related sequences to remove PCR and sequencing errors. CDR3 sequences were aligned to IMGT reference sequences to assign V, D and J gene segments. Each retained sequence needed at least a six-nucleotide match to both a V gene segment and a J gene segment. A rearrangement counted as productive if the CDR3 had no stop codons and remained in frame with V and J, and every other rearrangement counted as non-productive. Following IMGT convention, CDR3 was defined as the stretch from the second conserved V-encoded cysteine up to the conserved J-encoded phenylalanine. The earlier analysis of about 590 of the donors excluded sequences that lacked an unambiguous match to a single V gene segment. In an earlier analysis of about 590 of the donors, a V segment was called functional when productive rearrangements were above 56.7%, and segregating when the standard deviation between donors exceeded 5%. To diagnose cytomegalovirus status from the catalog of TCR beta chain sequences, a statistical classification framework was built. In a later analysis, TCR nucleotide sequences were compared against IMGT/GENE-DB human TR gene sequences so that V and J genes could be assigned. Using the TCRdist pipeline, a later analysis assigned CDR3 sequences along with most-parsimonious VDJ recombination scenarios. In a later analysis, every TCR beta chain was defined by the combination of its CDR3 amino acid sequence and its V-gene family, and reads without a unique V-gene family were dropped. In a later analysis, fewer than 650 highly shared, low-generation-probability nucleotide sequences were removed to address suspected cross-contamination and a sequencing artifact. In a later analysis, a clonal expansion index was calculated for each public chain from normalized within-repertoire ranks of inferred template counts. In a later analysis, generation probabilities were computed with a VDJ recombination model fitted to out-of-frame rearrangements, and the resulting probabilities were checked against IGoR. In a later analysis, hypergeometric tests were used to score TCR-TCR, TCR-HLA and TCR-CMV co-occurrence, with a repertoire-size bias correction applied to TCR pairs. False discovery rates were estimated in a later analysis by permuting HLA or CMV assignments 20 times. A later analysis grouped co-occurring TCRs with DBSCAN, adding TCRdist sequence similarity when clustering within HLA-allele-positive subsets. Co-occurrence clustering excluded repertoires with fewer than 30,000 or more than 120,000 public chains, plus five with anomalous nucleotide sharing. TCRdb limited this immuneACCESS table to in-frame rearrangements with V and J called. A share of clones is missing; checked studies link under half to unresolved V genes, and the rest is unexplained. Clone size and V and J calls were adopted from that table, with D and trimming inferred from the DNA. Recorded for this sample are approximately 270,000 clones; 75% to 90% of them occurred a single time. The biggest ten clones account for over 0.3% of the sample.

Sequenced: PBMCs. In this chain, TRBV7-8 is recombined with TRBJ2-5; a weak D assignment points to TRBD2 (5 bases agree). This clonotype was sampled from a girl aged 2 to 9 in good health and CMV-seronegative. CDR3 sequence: CASSLERGSWGETQYF. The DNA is TGTGCCAGCAGCTTAGAGCGCGGGTCTTGGGGAGAGACCCAGTACTTC.